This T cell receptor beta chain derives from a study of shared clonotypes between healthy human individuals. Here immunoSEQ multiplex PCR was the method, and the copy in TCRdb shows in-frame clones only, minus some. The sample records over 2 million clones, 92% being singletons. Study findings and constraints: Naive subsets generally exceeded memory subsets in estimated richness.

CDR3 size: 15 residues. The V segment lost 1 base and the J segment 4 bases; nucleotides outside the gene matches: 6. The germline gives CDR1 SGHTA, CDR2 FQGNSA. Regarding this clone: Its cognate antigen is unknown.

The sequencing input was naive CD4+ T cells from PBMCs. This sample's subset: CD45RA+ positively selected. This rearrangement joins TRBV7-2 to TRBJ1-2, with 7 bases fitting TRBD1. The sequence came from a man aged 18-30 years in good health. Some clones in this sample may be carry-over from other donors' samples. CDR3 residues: CASSLEDRAAYGYTF. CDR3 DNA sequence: TGTGCCAGCAGCTTAGAAGACAGGGCGGCCTATGGCTACACCTTC.